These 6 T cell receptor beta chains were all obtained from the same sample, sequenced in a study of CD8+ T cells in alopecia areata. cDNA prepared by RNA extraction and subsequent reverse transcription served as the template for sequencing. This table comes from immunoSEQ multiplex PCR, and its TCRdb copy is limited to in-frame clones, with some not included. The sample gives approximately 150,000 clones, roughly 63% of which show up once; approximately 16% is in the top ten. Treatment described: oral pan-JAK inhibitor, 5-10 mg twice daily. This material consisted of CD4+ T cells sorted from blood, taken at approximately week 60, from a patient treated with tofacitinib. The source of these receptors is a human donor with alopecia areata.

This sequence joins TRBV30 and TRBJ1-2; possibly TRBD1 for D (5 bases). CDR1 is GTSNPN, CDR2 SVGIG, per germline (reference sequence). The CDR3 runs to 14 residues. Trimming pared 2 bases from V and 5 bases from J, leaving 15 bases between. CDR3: CAWSLLGTSYGYTF. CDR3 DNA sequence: TGTGCCTGGAGTTTGTTAGGGACCTCGTATGGCTACACCTTC.

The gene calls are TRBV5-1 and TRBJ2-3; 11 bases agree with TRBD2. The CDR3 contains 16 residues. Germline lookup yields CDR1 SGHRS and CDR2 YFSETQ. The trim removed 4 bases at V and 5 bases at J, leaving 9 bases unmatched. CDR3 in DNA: TGCGCCAGCAGCACCAGTAGCGGGGGGGCCCAAGATACGCAGTATTTT. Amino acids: CASSTSSGGAQDTQYF.

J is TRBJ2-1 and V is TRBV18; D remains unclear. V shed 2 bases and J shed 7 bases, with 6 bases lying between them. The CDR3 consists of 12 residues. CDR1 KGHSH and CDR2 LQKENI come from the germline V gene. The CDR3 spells CASSPRANEQFF. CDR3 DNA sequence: TGTGCCAGCTCACCAAGGGCGAATGAGCAGTTCTTC.

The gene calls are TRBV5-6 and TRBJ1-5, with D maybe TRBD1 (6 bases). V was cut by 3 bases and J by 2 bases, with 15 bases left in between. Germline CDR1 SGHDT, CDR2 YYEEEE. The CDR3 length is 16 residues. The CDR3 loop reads CASSWGGRAGNQPQHF. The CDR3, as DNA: TGTGCCAGCAGCTGGGGGGGCAGGGCAGGCAATCAGCCCCAGCATTTT.

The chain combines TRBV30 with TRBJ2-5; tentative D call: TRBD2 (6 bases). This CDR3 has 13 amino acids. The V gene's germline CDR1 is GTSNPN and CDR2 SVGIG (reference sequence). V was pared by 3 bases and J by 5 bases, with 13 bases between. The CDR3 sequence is CAWRNGGWETQYF. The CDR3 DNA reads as TGTGCCTGGAGGAACGGGGGTTGGGAGACCCAGTACTTC. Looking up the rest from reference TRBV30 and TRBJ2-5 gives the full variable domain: SQTIHQWPATLVQPVGSPLSLECTVEGTSNPNLYWYRQAAGRGLQLLFYSVGIGQISSEVPQNLSASRPQDRQFILSSKKLLLSDSGFYLCAWRNGGWETQYFGPGTRLLVL.

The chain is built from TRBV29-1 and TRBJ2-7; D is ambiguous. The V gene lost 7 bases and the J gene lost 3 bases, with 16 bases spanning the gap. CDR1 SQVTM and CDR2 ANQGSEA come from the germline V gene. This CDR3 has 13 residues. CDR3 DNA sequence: TGCAGCGCCCGGAGTAGGATGAACTACGAGCAGTACTTC. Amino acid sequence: CSARSRMNYEQYF.